The TCR beta chain under discussion was sequenced for a study of shared clonotypes between healthy human individuals. With regard to this clone: The antigen is unknown.

Study-level points and caveats: Non-shared clonotypes were found to have lower generation probabilities than the clonotypes that were shared by all four of the sorted-subset donors. Across subsets, estimated richness was generally greater for naive than for memory populations.

Sequencing was performed with immunoSEQ multiplex PCR; in TCRdb, only in-frame clones are kept and a portion is missing. The sample comprises approximately 2,000,000 clones, roughly 90% of which are singletons, and 0.37% rests with the top ten. The CDR3 consists of 16 residues. Germline-derived CDR1 and CDR2 are SGHRS and YFSETQ. V dropped 5 bases and J dropped 4; count of bases not matched to a gene: 12. The clonotype was recovered from a man between 18 and 35 years old in good health. Some clones in this sample may be carry-over from other donors' samples. V gene TRBV5-1 combines with J gene TRBJ2-3, with 8 bases that match TRBD2. Sequencing was performed on naive CD4+ T cells from PBMCs. Specified subset: CD45RA+ positively selected. As DNA, the CDR3 is TGCGCCAGCAGTCCTGGGGGAGCGGGAGTGGCAGATACGCAGTATTTT. Amino acid sequence: CASSPGGAGVADTQYF.